The TCR beta chain described here comes from a study of vaccination and CD4 T cells after COVID-19. Study background: Nasal swab PCR had shown SARS-CoV-2 positivity in the convalescent patients (roughly nine mild cases, one severe case).

Described treatment: roughly 11-day PBMC culture with coronavirus spike peptide pools or control peptides (ViraFEST assay). The germline gives CDR1 MNHNS, CDR2 SASEGT. The length of the CDR3 is 15 residues. The V gene lost 5 bases and the J gene lost 3 bases, with 14 bases spanning the gap. This clonotype was counted only a few times. Its antigen is unidentified. Sequencing of DNA taken from cultured CD4+ T cells relied on the Oncomine TCR Beta short-read assay. In TCRdb, the PCR reads were re-called with MiXCR into one record per CDR3 protein. The table lists 11,000 to 15,000 distinct CDR3 sequences, roughly 27% of them singletons.

The sequenced sample was cultured CD4+ T cells from blood. The chain has TRBV6-1 and TRBJ1-5; D not certain. This receptor was identified in a human donor with COVID-19. The chain's CDR3 is CASSPLGSANQPQHF. The CDR3 DNA is TGTGCCAGCAGTCCCCTGGGCAGCGCCAATCAGCCCCAGCATTTT.